Following are 5 T cell receptor beta chains from one sample sequenced in a study of prognosis after radiotherapy for stage I lung cancer. Two-round multiplex PCR amplified TCR beta CDR3 from genomic DNA. Amplification in first-round PCR relied on primers specific to each TRBV and TRBJ gene. TCRdb re-analysed the multiplex PCR reads in MiXCR, keeping a single row per CDR3 protein. The table includes about 13,000 distinct CDR3 sequences, 28% detected once. Source: PBMCs, taken before or after stereotactic body radiation therapy (not recorded which). Receptors originate from a donor aged 50 or older with non-small cell lung cancer.

This clonotype is labeled medium-sized. V gene TRBV20-1 combines with J gene TRBJ2-3; perhaps D is TRBD1 or TRBD2 (5 bases each). This CDR3 has 16 amino acids. V shed 0 bases and J shed 2 bases, with 15 bases lying between them. CDR1 is DFQATT and CDR2 is SNEGSKA in the germline V gene (reference sequence). The CDR3: CSARDHTEDTTDTQYF. CDR3 in DNA: TGCAGTGCTAGAGATCATACGGAGGACACCACAGATACGCAGTATTTT.

About this clonotype: At one boundary the junction diverges from the germline segment, which might be a read error. The chain recombines TRBV7-9 with TRBJ2-3; no firm D call. Germline V lookup: CDR1 SEHNR, CDR2 FQNEAQ (reference sequence). The CDR3 spans 12 residues. The CDR3 loop reads CVSSVCSDTQYF. The CDR3 DNA sequence: TGTGTCAGCAGCGTCTGCTCAGATACGCAGTATTTT.

This clonotype rates as medium-sized. CDR3 sequence: CASNLDSGKVRGDTQYF. In nucleotides, the CDR3 is TGTGCCAGCAACCTCGACAGCGGGAAGGTCAGGGGAGATACGCAGTATTTT. V and J are TRBV7-8 and TRBJ2-3; weak D call: TRBD2 (7 bases). The CDR3 covers 17 residues. Trimming stripped 7 bases from V and 5 bases from J, with 25 bases between. CDR1 SGHVS and CDR2 FQNEAQ come from the germline V gene.

A word on this clonotype: One end of the junction does not line up with germline, which may come from a read error. CDR3 residues: CARGDRGDTEAIF. The CDR3, as DNA: TGCGCCAGAGGGGACAGGGGTGACACTGAAGCTATCTTT. The rearrangement links TRBV5-1 to TRBJ1-1; 10 nucleotides match TRBD1. Germline V gives CDR1 SGHRS, CDR2 YFSETQ. This CDR3 region has 13 residues.

By share of the sample, this clonotype is medium-sized (0.01 to 0.1%). The chain uses TRBV20-1 and TRBJ1-2, with unresolved D. Germline CDR1 is DFQATT and CDR2 is SNEGSKA (reference sequence). This CDR3 contains 16 residues. Trimming stripped 0 bases from V and 0 bases from J, with 14 bases between. The DNA of the CDR3 is TGCAGTGCTAGAGATGGTCTGGGCAACCCTAACTATGGCTACACCTTC. Translation gives CSARDGLGNPNYGYTF.